This TCR beta chain was sequenced in a study of a mutant IDH1 vaccine in newly diagnosed glioma. Sample time point: week 5, during vaccination. The investigators gave 300 ug of mutant IDH1 20-mer peptide in each vaccine dose, together with topical imiquimod. Clones were sequenced by immunoSEQ multiplex PCR, and TCRdb holds only the in-frame ones, with some missing. The sample contains 40,000 to 55,000 clones, just under 80% of which appear only once. CDR1 is SGDLS, CDR2 YYNGEE, per germline. Trimming removed 10 bases from V and 6 bases from J, with 17 bases in between. The CDR3 has 13 residues. Remarks on this clone: Its cognate antigen is unknown.

This receptor was identified in a man aged 50-59 years with glioma. This specimen was PBMCs, taken from a glioma patient whose treatment included an IDH1 peptide vaccine. V and J are TRBV9 and TRBJ1-3; no definite D call. CDR3 loop: CARGSQPENTIYF. DNA for the CDR3: TGTGCCCGTGGGAGCCAGCCGGAAAACACCATATATTTT.